Below are 9 T cell receptor beta chains sequenced from a single sample in a study of blood T cell repertoires in COVID-19. Sequencing was performed with immunoSEQ multiplex PCR; in TCRdb, only in-frame clones are kept and a portion is missing. The sample has under 300,000 clones; roughly 82% are singletons. Material for sequencing was peripheral blood. Receptors were obtained from a man at least 80 years old with acute or convalescent COVID-19.

The V call is TRBV4-1, the J call TRBJ1-2; D is ambiguous. V gave up 0 bases and J gave up 8 bases, with 16 bases separating them. Germline CDR1 is MGHRA and CDR2 is YSYEKL. The length of the CDR3 is 15 residues. CDR3 loop: CASSQDRAQTGGYTF. The CDR3 region has the DNA TGCGCCAGCAGCCAAGATCGGGCACAGACGGGGGGCTACACCTTC.

The chain employs TRBV29-1 and TRBJ2-2; 8 nucleotides align to TRBD1. This CDR3 comprises 16 residues. Germline assignment: CDR1 SQVTM and CDR2 ANQGSEA. The J segment lost 1 base and the V segment lost 7 bases, leaving 11 bases of the junction unmatched. CDR3 region: CSARQGPFLNTGELFF. DNA for the CDR3: TGCAGCGCCCGACAGGGGCCCTTTTTGAACACCGGGGAGCTGTTTTTT.

V usage is TRBV25-1 and J usage is TRBJ2-3, with D possibly TRBD2 on 5 matching bases. The CDR3 is 15 residues long. V was trimmed by 6 bases and J by 0 bases, leaving 13 bases between them. Germline CDR1 is MGHDK and CDR2 is SYGVNS. The CDR3 region has the DNA TGTGCCAGCAGCCCGCTCGCGGGTAGCACAGATACGCAGTATTTT. Protein: CASSPLAGSTDTQYF.

V gene TRBV24-1 combines with J gene TRBJ1-3, with TRBD1 identical over 7 bases. The length of the CDR3 is 17 residues. J gave up 0 bases and V 3 bases, and 7 bases lay outside the gene matches. The germline gives CDR1 KGHDR, CDR2 SFDVKD. DNA of the CDR3: TGTGCCACCAGTGATAGGGACAGTGCTTCCTCTGGAAACACCATATATTTT. Translated: CATSDRDSASSGNTIYF.

The chain combines TRBV28 with TRBJ1-2; no clear D. This CDR3 spans 11 amino acids. Per germline, CDR1 MDHEN and CDR2 SYDVKM. V lost 6 bases to trimming and J lost 8 bases, with 10 bases between them. The CDR3 DNA is TGTGCCAGCAGCGCCCTAGTAGGCTACACCTTC. This codes for CASSALVGYTF.

The rearrangement uses TRBV7-2 and TRBJ1-4; D is unclear. Germline-derived CDR1 and CDR2 are SGHTA and FQGNSA. This CDR3 comprises 14 residues. V lost 5 bases, J lost 7 bases, and 14 bases lay in between. CDR3: CASSLTLSGEKLFF. Here the CDR3 DNA reads TGTGCCAGCAGCCTAACCCTCAGCGGTGAAAAACTGTTTTTT.

For this clone: This may arise from a read error, as a much more abundant clone is one base away. The chain has TRBV18 and TRBJ1-5; D is ambiguous. The CDR3 is 14 residues long. V was cut by 3 bases and J by 0 bases, with 6 bases left in between. CDR1 KGHSH and CDR2 LQKENI come from the germline V gene. The CDR3, as DNA: TGTGCCAGCTCACCGGAGAGTAGCAATCAGCCCCAGCATTTT. The encoded protein is CASSPESSNQPQHF. The full variable domain, with the rest looked up from reference TRBV18 and TRBJ1-5, is NAGVMQNPRHLVRRRGQEARLRCSPMKGHSHVYWYRQLPEEGLKFMVYLQKENIIDESGMPKERFSAEFPKEGPSILRIQQVVRGDSAAYFCASSPESSNQPQHFGDGTRLSIL.

With regard to this clone: This specimen includes other DNA sequences encoding the same CDR3. CDR3 in amino acids: CASSPTGGDGYTF. The CDR3 DNA sequence: TGTGCCAGCAGCCCGACAGGGGGAGATGGCTACACCTTC. The chain carries TRBV5-4 and TRBJ1-2, with TRBD1 identical over 9 bases. The CDR3 spans 13 residues. From germline, CDR1 is SGHNT and CDR2 YYREEE (reference sequence). The trim removed 4 bases at V and 6 bases at J, leaving 4 bases unmatched.

V and J are TRBV28 and TRBJ2-2, with a possible D match to TRBD2 (5 bases). V lost 7 bases, J lost 7 bases, and 19 bases lay in between. The CDR3 covers 15 residues. Germline-derived CDR1 and CDR2 are MDHEN and SYDVKM. The CDR3 DNA sequence: TGTGCCAGCACCTCCCTCTGGGCTGCGGGCGGGGAGCTGTTTTTT. It yields the protein CASTSLWAAGGELFF. Combining the CDR3 with reference TRBV28 and TRBJ2-2 gives the whole variable domain DVKVTQSSRYLVKRTGEKVFLECVQDMDHENMFWYRQDPGLGLRLIYFSYDVKMKEKGDIPEGYSVSREKKERFSLILESASTNQTSMYLCASTSLWAAGGELFFGEGSRLTVL.